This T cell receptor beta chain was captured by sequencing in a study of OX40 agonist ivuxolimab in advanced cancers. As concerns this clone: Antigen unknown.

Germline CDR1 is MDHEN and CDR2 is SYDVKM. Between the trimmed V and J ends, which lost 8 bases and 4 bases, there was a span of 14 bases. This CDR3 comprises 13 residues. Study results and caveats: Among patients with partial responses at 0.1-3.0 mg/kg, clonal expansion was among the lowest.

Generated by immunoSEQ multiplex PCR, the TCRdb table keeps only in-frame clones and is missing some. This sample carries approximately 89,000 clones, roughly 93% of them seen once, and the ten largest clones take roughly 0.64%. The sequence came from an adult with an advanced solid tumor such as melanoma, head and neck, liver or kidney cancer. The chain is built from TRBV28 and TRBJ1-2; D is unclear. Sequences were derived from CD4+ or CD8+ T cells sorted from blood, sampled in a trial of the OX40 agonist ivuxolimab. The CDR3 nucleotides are TGTGCCAGCCACAGAACGGGATTCTATGGCTACACCTTC. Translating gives CASHRTGFYGYTF.